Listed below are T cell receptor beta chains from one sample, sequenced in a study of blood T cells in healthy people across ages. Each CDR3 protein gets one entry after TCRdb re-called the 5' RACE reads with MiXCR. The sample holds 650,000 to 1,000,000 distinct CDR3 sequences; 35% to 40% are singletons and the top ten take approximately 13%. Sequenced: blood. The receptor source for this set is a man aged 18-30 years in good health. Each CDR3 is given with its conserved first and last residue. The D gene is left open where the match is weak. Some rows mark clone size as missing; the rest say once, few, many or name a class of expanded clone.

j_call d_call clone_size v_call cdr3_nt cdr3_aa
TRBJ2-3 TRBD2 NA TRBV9 TGTGCCAGCAGCTCTCTAGCGGGGGGACGCACAGATACGCAGTATTTT CASSSLAGGRTDTQYF
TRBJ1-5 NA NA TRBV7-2 TGTGCCAGCAGCTTGACACAGGACAATCAGCCCCAGCATTTT CASSLTQDNQPQHF
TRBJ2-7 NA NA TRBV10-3 TGTGCCATCAGCGGGGGGGGACAGTCGTTAACCACCTACGAGCAGTACTTC CAISGGGQSLTTYEQYF
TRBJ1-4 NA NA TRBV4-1 TGCGCCAGCAGCCAAGTTGACCCAACTAAGGAAAAACTGTTTTTT CASSQVDPTKEKLFF
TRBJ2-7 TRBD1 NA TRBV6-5 TGTGCCAGCAGTTACCCACAAGACAGGGGGCTATCCCGCCTCGAGCAGTACTTC CASSYPQDRGLSRLEQYF
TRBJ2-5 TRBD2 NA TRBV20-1 TGCAGTGCTAGAGTTAGCGGGACCTTAAAACGGGAGGAGACCCAGTACTTC CSARVSGTLKREETQYF
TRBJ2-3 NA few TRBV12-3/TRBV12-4 TGTGCCAGCACTCCGGCGGGGTACCACACAGATACGCAGTATTTT CASTPAGYHTDTQYF
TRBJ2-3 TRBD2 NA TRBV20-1 TGCAGTGCTCTGGGACTAGATAGCACAGATACGCAGTATTTT CSALGLDSTDTQYF
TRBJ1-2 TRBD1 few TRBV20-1 TGCAGTGCTGGCTACCGGGACAGTGACCGCTATGGCTACACCTTC CSAGYRDSDRYGYTF
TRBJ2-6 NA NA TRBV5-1 TGCGCCAGCAGCTTGTCTGGGGATCTGGTTTATGGGGCCAACGTCCTGACTTTC CASSLSGDLVYGANVLTF
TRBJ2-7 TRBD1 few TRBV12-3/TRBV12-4 TGTGCCAGCGCCGGGACAGAAAGCTCCTACAATGAGCAGTACTTC CASAGTESSYNEQYF
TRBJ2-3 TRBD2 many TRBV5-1 TGCGCCAGCAGCTTGGCCGTTAGCGGGGTTAGCACAGATACGCAGTATTTT CASSLAVSGVSTDTQYF
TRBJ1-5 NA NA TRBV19 TGTGCCAGTAGTCCGACGGGGGGCGTCAGCAATCAGCCCCAGCATTTT CASSPTGGVSNQPQHF
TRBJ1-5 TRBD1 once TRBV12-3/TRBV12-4 TGTGCCAGCAGTTCGAAGAGGCTACAGGGGAATCAGCCCCAGCATTTT CASSSKRLQGNQPQHF
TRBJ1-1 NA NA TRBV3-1 TGTGCCAGCAGCTTGAATTGGGATAAGAACACTGAAGCTTTCTTT CASSLNWDKNTEAFF
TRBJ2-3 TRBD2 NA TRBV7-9 TGTGCCAGCAGCTTAGCCGCTAGCGGGGCCACAGATACGCAGTATTTT CASSLAASGATDTQYF
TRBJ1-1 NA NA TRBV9 TGTGCCAGCAGCGTAGGTCAGCAGAACACTGAAGCTTTCTTT CASSVGQQNTEAFF
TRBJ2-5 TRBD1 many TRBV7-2 TGTGCCAGCAGCTCGGGACAGCGTCAAGAGACCCAGTACTTC CASSSGQRQETQYF
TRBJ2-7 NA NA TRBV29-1 TGCAGCGTTGAGCATCGGGGCCCCTACAATGAGCAGTACTTC CSVEHRGPYNEQYF
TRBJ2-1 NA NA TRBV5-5 TGTGCCAGCAGCTTGAGGAGGGTAAGCTCCTACGAGCAGTTCTTC CASSLRRVSSYEQFF
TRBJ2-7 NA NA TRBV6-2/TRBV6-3 TGTGCCAGCAGTTACACATCCCTGCAGGGCTCCCACAATGAGCAGTACTTC CASSYTSLQGSHNEQYF
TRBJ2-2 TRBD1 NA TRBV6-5 TGTGCCAGCAGCCCCGGGACAGATTTTAACACCGGGGAGCTGTTTTTT CASSPGTDFNTGELFF